This entry describes one TCR beta chain. What this receptor recognizes is not known. Per-base qualities were not stored, and no clone one base away is much larger. The germline V end is reduced by 2 bases and the J end by 2 bases; junction bases left unmatched: 1. Inclusive of the bounding cysteine and phenylalanine, the CDR3 is 14 residues long. CDR3 DNA is the only sequence kept; it has 42 bases, read in frame from the first base. CDR1 MNHEY and CDR2 SMNVEV were looked up in the germline V gene (reference sequence). This sample was taken from a study of technical replicates of blood from a handful of donors (dated by TCRdb to between 2016 and 2019). The receptor library was made with the immunoSEQ multiplex PCR assay. TCRdb mirrors the immuneACCESS table, restricted to in-frame sequences. Some clones are absent from its copies; in checked studies, under half trace to an unresolved V gene, and the reason for the others is unknown. Counted in this sample were 75,000 to 100,000 clones; roughly 96% of them appeared once. The ten largest clones take up under 0.45% of the sample.

The chain is encoded by TRBV27 joined to TRBJ2-7, and TRBD1 matches 9 of the central bases. The TCR originated in a human donor in good health. Sequenced: T cells isolated from PBMCs. The bases read TGTGCCAGCAGTTTAGGGGACAGGGCCTACGAGCAGTACTTC. It translates to CASSLGDRAYEQYF.